This TCR beta chain was sequenced in a study of PD-1 blockade in mismatch repair-deficient tumors. Study-wide context: Enrolled about 2013-2016, patients had progressing, pretreated mismatch repair-deficient cancers of approximately 13 types. Study-wide results and limits: Rapid post-treatment expansion, then contraction, generally preceding radiologic response, marked tumor-resident clones.

This CDR3 region has 14 residues. The V gene lost 2 bases and the J gene lost 6 bases, with 13 bases spanning the gap. Germline lookup yields CDR1 SGHDT and CDR2 YYEEEE. The TCR-sequenced patients were three responders to pembrolizumab. Using immunoSEQ multiplex PCR, the repertoire was profiled, and TCRdb retains in-frame clones only, with some absent. The table lists under 95,000 clones, more than 65% of them singletons. Regarding this clone: Its antigen is not known.

The sample here was peripheral blood, taken 12 weeks after starting pembrolizumab. The source of this sequence is an adult with mismatch repair-deficient cancer. This chain joins TRBV5-6 and TRBJ2-3, with D maybe TRBD2 (7 bases). For the CDR3, the DNA is TGTGCCAGCAGCTTAGGAGGGGGGGTGGATACGCAGTATTTT. This codes for CASSLGGGVDTQYF. The variable domain in full, completed from reference TRBV5-6 and TRBJ2-3, reads DAGVTQSPTHLIKTRGQQVTLRCSPKSGHDTVSWYQQALGQGPQFIFQYYEEEERQRGNFPDRFSGHQFPNYSSELNVNALLLGDSALYLCASSLGGGVDTQYFGPGTRLTVL.